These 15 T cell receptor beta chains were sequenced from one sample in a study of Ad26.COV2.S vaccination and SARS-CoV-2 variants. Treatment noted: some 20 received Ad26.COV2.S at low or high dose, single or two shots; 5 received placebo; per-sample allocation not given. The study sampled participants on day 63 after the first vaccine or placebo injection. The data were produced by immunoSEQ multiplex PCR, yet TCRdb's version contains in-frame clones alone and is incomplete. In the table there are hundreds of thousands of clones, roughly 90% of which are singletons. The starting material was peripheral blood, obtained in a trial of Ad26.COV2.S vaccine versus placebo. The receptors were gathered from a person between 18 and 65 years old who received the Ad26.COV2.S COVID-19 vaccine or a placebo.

The CDR3 loop reads CASSQDSKETQYF. The CDR3 nucleotides are TGCGCCAGCAGCCAAGACAGCAAAGAGACCCAGTACTTC. The V call is TRBV4-1, the J call TRBJ2-5; D unresolved. Trimming took off 0 bases at V and 3 bases at J, with 5 bases between the two ends. CDR3 size: 13 residues. Germline CDR1 is MGHRA and CDR2 is YSYEKL.

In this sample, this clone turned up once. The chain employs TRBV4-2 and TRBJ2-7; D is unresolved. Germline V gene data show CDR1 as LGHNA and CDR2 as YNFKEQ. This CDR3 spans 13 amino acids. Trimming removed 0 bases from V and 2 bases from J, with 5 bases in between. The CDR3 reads CASSQDGAYEQYF. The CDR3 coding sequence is TGTGCCAGCAGCCAAGATGGGGCCTACGAGCAGTACTTC.

The CDR3 nucleotides are TGTGCCAGCAGCTTGTCCGCAGGGTGGGATATCGAGCAGTACTTC. Translation gives CASSLSAGWDIEQYF. The chain employs TRBV5-6 and TRBJ2-7; tentatively, D is TRBD1 (5 bases). V lost 1 base and J 6 bases, leaving 17 bases between the germline ends. Per germline, CDR1 SGHDT and CDR2 YYEEEE. The CDR3 loop spans 15 amino acids.

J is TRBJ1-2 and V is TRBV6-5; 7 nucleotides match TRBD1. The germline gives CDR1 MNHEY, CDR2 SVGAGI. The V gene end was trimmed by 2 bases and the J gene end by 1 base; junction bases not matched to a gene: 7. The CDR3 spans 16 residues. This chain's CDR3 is CASSYAAGGINYGYTF. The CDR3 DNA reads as TGTGCCAGCAGTTACGCGGCAGGGGGAATTAACTATGGCTACACCTTC.

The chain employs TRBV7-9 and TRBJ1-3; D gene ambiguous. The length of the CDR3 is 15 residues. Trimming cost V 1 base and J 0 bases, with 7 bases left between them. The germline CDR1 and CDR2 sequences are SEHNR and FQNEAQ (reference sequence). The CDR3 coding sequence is TGTGCCAGCAGCTTAGACCTAGGCTCTGGAAACACCATATATTTT. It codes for CASSLDLGSGNTIYF.

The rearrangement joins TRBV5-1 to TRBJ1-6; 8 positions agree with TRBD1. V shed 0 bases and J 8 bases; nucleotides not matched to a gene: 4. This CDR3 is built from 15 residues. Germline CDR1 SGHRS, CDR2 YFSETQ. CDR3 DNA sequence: TGCGCCAGCAGCTTGGCAGGACAGGGATATTCACCCCTCCACTTT. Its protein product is CASSLAGQGYSPLHF.

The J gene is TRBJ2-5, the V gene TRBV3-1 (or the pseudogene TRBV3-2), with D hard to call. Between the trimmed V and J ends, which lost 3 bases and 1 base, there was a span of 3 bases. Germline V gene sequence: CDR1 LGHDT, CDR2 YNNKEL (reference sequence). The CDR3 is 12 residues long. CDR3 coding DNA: TGTGCCAGCAGCCACAGCCAAGAGACCCAGTACTTC. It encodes CASSHSQETQYF.

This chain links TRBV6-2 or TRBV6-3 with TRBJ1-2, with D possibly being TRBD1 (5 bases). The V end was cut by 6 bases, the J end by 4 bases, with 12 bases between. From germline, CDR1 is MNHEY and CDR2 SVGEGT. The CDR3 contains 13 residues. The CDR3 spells CASSRQSGYGYTF. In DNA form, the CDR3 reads TGTGCCAGCAGCAGACAGTCGGGCTATGGCTACACCTTC.

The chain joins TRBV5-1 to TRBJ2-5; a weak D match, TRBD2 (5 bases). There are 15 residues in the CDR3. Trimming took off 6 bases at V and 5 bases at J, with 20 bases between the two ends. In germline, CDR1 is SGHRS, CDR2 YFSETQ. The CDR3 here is CASNSLGTSRETQYF. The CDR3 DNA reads TGCGCCAGCAATTCCCTGGGAACTAGTCGGGAGACCCAGTACTTC.

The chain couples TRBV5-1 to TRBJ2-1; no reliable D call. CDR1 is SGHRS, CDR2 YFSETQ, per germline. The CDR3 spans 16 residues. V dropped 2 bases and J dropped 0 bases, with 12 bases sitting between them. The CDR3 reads CASSFRQWGSYNEQFF. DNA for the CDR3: TGCGCCAGCAGCTTCCGGCAGTGGGGCTCCTACAATGAGCAGTTCTTC.

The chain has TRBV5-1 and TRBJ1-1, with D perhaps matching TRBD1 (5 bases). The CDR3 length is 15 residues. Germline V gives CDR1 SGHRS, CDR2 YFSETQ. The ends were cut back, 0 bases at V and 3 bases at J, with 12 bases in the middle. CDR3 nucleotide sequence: TGCGCCAGCAGCTTGGTTGGCAGGGAGTACACTGAAGCTTTCTTT. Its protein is CASSLVGREYTEAFF.

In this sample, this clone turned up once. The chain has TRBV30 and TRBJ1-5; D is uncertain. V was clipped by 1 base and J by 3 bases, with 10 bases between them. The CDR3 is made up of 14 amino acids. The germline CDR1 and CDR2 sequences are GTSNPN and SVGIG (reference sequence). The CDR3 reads CAWSAPSLNQPQHF. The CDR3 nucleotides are TGTGCCTGGAGTGCCCCCAGTCTCAATCAGCCCCAGCATTTT.

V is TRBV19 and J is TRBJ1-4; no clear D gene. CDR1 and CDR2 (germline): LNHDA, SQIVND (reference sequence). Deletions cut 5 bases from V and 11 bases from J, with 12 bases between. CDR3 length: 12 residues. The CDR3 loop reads CASSLWKDKLFF. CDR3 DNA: TGTGCCAGTAGTCTCTGGAAGGACAAACTGTTTTTT.

The CDR3 spells CSVEAYGGPEQFF. As DNA, the CDR3 is TGCAGCGTTGAAGCTTACGGGGGACCCGAGCAGTTCTTC. The V gene is TRBV29-1, the J gene TRBJ2-1; D may be TRBD2 (6 bases). The CDR3 is made up of 13 amino acids. The germline V and J ends were trimmed by 1 base and 10 bases, with 14 bases remaining between them. CDR1 SQVTM and CDR2 ANQGSEA come from the germline V gene.

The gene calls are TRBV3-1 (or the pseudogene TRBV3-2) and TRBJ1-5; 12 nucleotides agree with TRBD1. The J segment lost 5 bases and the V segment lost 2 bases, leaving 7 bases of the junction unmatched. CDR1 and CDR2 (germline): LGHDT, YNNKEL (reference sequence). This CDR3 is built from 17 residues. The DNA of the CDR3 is TGTGCCAGCAGCCAAACCCCGGGACAGGGGGCTTATCAGCCCCAGCATTTT. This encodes CASSQTPGQGAYQPQHF.